One and the same sample provided the 8 T cell receptor beta chains below, sequenced in a study of monozygotic twins with cystic fibrosis. Repertoires were generated with immunoSEQ multiplex PCR, while TCRdb's copy carries only in-frame clones and drops some. Of approximately 32,000 clones listed, roughly 96% were seen once; the top ten hold 0.15% to 0.2%. The sequencing sample was made of blood. These receptors were obtained from a girl aged 2 to 9 with cystic fibrosis.

The DNA of the CDR3 is TGTGCCAGCAGCTTGGTCTTCGTCGGGAGGCCAGAGACCCAGTACTTC. Its translation is CASSLVFVGRPETQYF. V and J are TRBV5-6 and TRBJ2-5; 7 nucleotides line up with TRBD2. This CDR3 has 16 residues. V shed 0 bases, J shed 4 bases, and the junction held 9 bases outside the gene matches. The germline gives CDR1 SGHDT, CDR2 YYEEEE.

The chain joins TRBV13 to TRBJ1-2; TRBD1 agrees at 7 bases. CDR1 is PRHDT, CDR2 FYEKMQ, per germline (reference sequence). V dropped 4 bases and J dropped 7; count of bases not matched to a gene: 9. The CDR3 has 14 residues. The CDR3 DNA follows: TGTGCCAGCAGCTACGACAGGGAGCTAGTTGGCTACACCTTC. It specifies CASSYDRELVGYTF.

The V and J genes are TRBV15 and TRBJ1-1; the D is unclear. In germline, CDR1 is LNHNV, CDR2 YYDKDF (reference sequence). The CDR3 spans 13 residues. V gave up 0 bases and J gave up 13 bases, with 15 bases separating them. CDR3 nucleotide sequence: TGTGCCACCAGCAGAGATCTGGGCGAGAGAGGTTTCTTT. As protein: CATSRDLGERGFF. The entire variable domain, with the rest obtained from reference TRBV15 and TRBJ1-1, is as follows: DAMVIQNPRYQVTQFGKPVTLSCSQTLNHNVMYWYQQKSSQAPKLLFHYYDKDFNNEADTPDNFQSRRPNTSFCFLDIRSPGLGDTAMYLCATSRDLGERGFFGQGTRLTVV.

The chain links TRBV6-6 to TRBJ1-1; D possibly corresponds to TRBD1 (5 bases). From germline, CDR1 is MNHNY and CDR2 SVGAGI (reference sequence). The ends were cut back, 5 bases at V and 11 bases at J, with 18 bases in the middle. The length of the CDR3 is 13 residues. CDR3 loop: CASSLGTSREAFF. CDR3 DNA sequence: TGTGCCAGCAGTCTCGGGACCTCTAGGGAGGCTTTCTTT.

The rearrangement joins TRBV28 to TRBJ1-5; D remains unclear. Deletions cut 2 bases from V and 6 bases from J, with 11 bases between. This CDR3 is built from 14 residues. Per germline, CDR1 MDHEN and CDR2 SYDVKM. CDR3 in DNA: TGTGCCAGCAGTTTAGCCCGGGGTCGTCAGCCCCAGCATTTT. Residues: CASSLARGRQPQHF.

The rearrangement uses TRBV9 and TRBJ2-5, with D possibly matching TRBD1 (6 bases). Trimming cost V 3 bases and J 5 bases, with 14 bases left between them. Germline V gene data show CDR1 as SGDLS and CDR2 as YYNGEE. The CDR3 is made up of 14 amino acids. The CDR3, as DNA: TGTGCCAGCAGCGGGACAGCCCGATCGGAGACCCAGTACTTC. Its translation is CASSGTARSETQYF.

This sequence joins TRBV7-9 and TRBJ2-3, with 9 positions matching TRBD1. The junction had 14 bases not matched to a gene; V was cut back by 7 bases and J by 3 bases. The CDR3 totals 17 residues. Germline lookup yields CDR1 SEHNR and CDR2 FQNEAQ (reference sequence). This CDR3 reads CASTYLTGQGRTDTQYF. Here the CDR3 DNA reads TGTGCCAGCACCTATTTGACCGGACAGGGGCGAACAGATACGCAGTATTTT.

The chain couples TRBV6-4 to TRBJ2-3; 16 bases agree with TRBD2. CDR1 is MRHNA and CDR2 is SNTAGT in the germline V gene. The trim removed 0 bases at V and 4 bases at J, leaving 4 bases unmatched. This CDR3 is 18 amino acids long. CDR3 sequence reads: CASSDSGLAGGLPDTQYF. The CDR3 coding sequence is TGTGCCAGCAGTGACTCGGGACTAGCGGGAGGGCTCCCAGATACGCAGTATTTT.